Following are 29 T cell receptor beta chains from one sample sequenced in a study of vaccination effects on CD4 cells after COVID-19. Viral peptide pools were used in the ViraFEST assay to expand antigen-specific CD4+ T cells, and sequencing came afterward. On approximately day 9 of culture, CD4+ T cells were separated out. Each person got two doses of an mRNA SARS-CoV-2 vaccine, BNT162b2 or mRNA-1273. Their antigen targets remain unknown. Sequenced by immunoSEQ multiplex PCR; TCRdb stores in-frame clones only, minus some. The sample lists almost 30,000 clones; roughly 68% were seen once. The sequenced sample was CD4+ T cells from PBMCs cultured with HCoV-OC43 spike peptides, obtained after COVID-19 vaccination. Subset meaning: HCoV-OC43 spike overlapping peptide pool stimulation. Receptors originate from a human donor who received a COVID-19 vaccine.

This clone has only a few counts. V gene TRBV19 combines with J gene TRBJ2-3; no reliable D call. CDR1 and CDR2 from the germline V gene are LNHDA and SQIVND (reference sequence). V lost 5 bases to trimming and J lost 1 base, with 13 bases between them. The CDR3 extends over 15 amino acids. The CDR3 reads CASSVGPTRTDTQYF. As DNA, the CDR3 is TGTGCCAGTAGTGTCGGACCCACCCGCACAGATACGCAGTATTTT. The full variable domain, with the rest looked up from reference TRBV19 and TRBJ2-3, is DGGITQSPKYLFRKEGQNVTLSCEQNLNHDAMYWYRQDPGQGLRLIYYSQIVNDFQKGDIAEGYSVSREKKESFPLTVTSAQKNPTAFYLCASSVGPTRTDTQYFGPGTRLTVL.

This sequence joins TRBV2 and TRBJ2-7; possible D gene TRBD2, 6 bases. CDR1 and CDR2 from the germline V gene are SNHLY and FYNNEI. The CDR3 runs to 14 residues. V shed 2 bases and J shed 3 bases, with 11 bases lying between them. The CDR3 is CASSEPGTRYEQYF. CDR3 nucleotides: TGTGCCAGCAGTGAACCCGGGACTCGCTACGAGCAGTACTTC.

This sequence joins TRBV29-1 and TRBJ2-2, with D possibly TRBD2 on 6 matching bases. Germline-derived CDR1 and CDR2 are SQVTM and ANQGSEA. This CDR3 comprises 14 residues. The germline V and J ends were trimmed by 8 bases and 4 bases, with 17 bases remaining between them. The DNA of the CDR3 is TGCAGCTTTTCTGGGGGGACGATCACCGGGGAGCTGTTTTTT. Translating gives CSFSGGTITGELFF.

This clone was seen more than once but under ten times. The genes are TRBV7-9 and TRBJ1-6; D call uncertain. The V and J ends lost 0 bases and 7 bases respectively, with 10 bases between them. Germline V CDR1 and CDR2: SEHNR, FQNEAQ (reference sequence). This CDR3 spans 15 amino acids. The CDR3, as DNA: TGTGCCAGCAGCTTAGCTTACCAGATAAATTCACCCCTCCACTTT. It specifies CASSLAYQINSPLHF.

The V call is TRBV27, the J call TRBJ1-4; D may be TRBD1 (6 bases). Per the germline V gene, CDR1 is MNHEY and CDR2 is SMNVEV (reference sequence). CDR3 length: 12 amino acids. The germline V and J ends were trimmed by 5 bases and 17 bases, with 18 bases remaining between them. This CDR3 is CASSQPPGHIFF. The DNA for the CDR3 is TGTGCCAGCAGTCAACCTCCGGGACACATTTTTTTT.

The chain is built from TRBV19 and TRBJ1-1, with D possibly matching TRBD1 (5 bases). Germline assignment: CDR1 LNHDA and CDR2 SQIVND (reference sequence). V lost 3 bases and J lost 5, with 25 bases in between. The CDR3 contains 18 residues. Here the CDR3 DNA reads TGTGCCAGTAGTATCGGCGAGGGGAGGTATCTTTGGGGGACTGAAGCTTTCTTT. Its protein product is CASSIGEGRYLWGTEAFF. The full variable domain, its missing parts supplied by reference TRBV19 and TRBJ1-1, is DGGITQSPKYLFRKEGQNVTLSCEQNLNHDAMYWYRQDPGQGLRLIYYSQIVNDFQKGDIAEGYSVSREKKESFPLTVTSAQKNPTAFYLCASSIGEGRYLWGTEAFFGQGTRLTVV.

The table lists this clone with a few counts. The chain's CDR3 is CASSTGTRHSYF. The CDR3 DNA sequence: TGTGCCAGCAGTACCGGGACTAGACATAGTTACTTC. The rearrangement joins TRBV2 to TRBJ2-4; TRBD2 aligns across 8 bases. The trim removed 5 bases at V and 16 bases at J, leaving 10 bases unmatched. This CDR3 is 12 amino acids long. CDR1 is SNHLY, CDR2 FYNNEI, per germline.

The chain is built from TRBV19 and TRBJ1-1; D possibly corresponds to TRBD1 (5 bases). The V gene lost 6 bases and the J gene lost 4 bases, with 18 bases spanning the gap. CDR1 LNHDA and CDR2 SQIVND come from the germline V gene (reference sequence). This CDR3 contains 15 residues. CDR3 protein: CASSKEGPMITEAFF. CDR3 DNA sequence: TGTGCCAGTAGCAAGGAGGGGCCAATGATCACTGAAGCTTTCTTT.

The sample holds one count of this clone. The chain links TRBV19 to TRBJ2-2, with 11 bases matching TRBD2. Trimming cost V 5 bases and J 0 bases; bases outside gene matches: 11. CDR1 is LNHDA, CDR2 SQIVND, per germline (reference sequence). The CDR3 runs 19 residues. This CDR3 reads CASSFPRGLAVSNTGELFF. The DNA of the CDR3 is TGTGCCAGTAGTTTTCCCCGGGGACTAGCGGTATCGAACACCGGGGAGCTGTTTTTT.

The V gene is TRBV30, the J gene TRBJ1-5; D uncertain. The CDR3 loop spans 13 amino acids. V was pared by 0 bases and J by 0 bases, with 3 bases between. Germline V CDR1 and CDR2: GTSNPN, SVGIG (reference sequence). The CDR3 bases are TGTGCCTGGAGTGTTGATAGCAATCAGCCCCAGCATTTT. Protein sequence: CAWSVDSNQPQHF.

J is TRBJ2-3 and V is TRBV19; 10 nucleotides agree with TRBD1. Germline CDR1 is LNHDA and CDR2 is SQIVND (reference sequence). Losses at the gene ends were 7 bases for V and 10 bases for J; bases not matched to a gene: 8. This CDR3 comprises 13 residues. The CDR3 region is CASTGTGAWPQYF. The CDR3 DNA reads TGTGCCAGTACGGGGACAGGGGCTTGGCCGCAGTATTTT.

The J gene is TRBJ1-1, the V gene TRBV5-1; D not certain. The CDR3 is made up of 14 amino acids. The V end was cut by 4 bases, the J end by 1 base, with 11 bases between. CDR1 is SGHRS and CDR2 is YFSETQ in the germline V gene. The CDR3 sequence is CASSPGQRNTEAFF. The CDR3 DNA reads TGCGCCAGCAGCCCAGGTCAGAGGAACACTGAAGCTTTCTTT.

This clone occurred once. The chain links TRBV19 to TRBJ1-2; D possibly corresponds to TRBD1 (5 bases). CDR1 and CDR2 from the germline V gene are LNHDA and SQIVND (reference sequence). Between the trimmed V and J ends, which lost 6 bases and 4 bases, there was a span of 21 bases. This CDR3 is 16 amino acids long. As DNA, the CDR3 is TGTGCCAGTAGAAAAGGAGCCCAGGGTGACAGCTATGGCTACACCTTC. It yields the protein CASRKGAQGDSYGYTF.

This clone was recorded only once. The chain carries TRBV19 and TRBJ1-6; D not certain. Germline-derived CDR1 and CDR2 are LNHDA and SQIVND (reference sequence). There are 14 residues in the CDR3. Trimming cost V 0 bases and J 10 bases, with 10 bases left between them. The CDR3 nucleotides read TGTGCCAGTAGTATAGAAGGGTTGGTCTCACCCCTCCACTTT. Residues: CASSIEGLVSPLHF.

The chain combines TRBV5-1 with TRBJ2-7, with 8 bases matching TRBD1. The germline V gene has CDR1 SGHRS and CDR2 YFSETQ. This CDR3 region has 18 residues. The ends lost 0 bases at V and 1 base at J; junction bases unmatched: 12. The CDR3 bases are TGCGCCAGCAGCTTGGATTCGTTCAGGAGACAGGGGTCCTACGAGCAGTACTTC. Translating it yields CASSLDSFRRQGSYEQYF. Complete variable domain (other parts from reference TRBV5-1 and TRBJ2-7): KAGVTQTPRYLIKTRGQQVTLSCSPISGHRSVSWYQQTPGQGLQFLFEYFSETQRNKGNFPGRFSGRQFSNSRSEMNVSTLELGDSALYLCASSLDSFRRQGSYEQYFGPGTRLTVT.

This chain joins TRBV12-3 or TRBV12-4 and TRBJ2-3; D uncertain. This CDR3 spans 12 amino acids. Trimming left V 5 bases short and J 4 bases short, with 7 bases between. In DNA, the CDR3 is TGTGCCAGCAGTACCTATTCAGATACGCAGTATTTT. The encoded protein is CASSTYSDTQYF.

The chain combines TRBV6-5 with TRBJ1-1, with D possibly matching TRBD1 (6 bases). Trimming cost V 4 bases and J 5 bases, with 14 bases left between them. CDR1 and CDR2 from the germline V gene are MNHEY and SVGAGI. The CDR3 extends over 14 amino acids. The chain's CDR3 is CASSSQGGQTEAFF. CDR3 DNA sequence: TGTGCCAGCAGTTCACAGGGTGGTCAAACTGAAGCTTTCTTT.

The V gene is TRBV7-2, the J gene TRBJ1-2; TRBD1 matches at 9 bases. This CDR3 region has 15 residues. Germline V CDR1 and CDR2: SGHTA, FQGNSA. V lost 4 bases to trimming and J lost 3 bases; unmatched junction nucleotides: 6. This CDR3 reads CASSSGQGLYYGYTF. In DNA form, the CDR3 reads TGTGCCAGCAGCTCCGGACAGGGGCTGTACTATGGCTACACCTTC.

The CDR3 here is CASSKLGRGGKTQYF. CDR3 DNA: TGTGCCAGCAGCAAACTTGGCAGGGGTGGGAAGACCCAGTACTTC. The chain joins TRBV21-1 to TRBJ2-5; the table's D call of TRBD1 was not tested on the DNA. TRBV21-1 is a pseudogene segment. There are 15 residues in the CDR3.

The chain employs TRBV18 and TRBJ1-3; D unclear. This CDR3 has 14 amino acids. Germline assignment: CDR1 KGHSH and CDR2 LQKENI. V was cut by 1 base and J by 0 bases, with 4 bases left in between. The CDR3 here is CASSPLRSGNTIYF. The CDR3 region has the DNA TGTGCCAGCTCACCACTACGCTCTGGAAACACCATATATTTT.

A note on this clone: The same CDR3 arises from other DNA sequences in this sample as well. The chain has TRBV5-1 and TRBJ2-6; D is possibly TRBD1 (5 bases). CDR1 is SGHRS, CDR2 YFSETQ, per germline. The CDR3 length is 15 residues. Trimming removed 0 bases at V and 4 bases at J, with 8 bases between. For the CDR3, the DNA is TGCGCCAGCAGCTTGGCAGGGTCCGGGGCCAACGTCCTGACTTTC. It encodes CASSLAGSGANVLTF.

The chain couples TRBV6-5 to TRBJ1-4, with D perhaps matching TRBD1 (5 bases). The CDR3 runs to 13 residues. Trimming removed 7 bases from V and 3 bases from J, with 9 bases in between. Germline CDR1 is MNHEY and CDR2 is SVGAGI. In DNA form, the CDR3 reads TGTGCCAGCAAGGGACCCGCTAATGAAAAACTGTTTTTT. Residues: CASKGPANEKLFF.

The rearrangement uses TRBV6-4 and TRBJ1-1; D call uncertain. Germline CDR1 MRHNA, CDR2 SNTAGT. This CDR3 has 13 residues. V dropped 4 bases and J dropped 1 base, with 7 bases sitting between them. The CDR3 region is CASSVAENTEAFF. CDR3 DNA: TGTGCCAGCAGTGTGGCCGAGAACACTGAAGCTTTCTTT.

The CDR3 is CASSDPKGSRGFAEAFF. The CDR3, as DNA: TGTGCCAGCAGTGATCCCAAAGGGAGCAGGGGATTCGCTGAAGCTTTCTTT. The V gene is TRBV6-1, the J gene TRBJ1-1, with a weak D call TRBD1 (6 bases). The CDR3 has 17 residues. V dropped 3 bases and J dropped 6 bases, with 23 bases sitting between them. Per germline, CDR1 MNHNS and CDR2 SASEGT.

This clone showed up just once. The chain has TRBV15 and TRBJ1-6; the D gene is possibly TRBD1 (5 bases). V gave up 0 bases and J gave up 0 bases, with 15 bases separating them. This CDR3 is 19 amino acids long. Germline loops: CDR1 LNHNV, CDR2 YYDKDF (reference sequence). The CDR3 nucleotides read TGTGCCACCAGCAGAGATGAGGCCGGGGGGAGCTCCTATAATTCACCCCTCCACTTT. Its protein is CATSRDEAGGSSYNSPLHF.

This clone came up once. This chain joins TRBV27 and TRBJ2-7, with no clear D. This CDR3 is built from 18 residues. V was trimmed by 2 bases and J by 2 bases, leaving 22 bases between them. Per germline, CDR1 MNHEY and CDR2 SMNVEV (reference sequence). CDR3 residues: CASSLRRLLNSKTYEQYF. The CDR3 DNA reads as TGTGCCAGCAGTTTAAGACGTCTCCTTAATTCCAAAACCTACGAGCAGTACTTC.

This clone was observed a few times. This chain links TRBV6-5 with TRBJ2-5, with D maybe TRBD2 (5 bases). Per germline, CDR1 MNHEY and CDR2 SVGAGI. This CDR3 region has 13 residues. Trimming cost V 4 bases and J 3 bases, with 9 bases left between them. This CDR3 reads CASSFSGKETQYF. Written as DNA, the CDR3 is TGTGCCAGCAGTTTCTCGGGAAAAGAGACCCAGTACTTC.

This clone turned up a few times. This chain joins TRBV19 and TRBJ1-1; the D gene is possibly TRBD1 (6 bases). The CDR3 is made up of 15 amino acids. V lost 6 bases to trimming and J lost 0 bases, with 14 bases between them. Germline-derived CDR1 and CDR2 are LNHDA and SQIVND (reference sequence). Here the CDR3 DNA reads TGTGCCAGTAGCGACAGGACTCCCATGAACACTGAAGCTTTCTTT. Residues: CASSDRTPMNTEAFF.

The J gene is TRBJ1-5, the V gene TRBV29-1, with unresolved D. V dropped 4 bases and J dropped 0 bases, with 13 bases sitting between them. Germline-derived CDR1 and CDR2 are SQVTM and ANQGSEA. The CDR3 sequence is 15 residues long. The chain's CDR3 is CSVAIGSVSNQPQHF. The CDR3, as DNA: TGCAGCGTTGCTATCGGGTCAGTTAGCAATCAGCCCCAGCATTTT.